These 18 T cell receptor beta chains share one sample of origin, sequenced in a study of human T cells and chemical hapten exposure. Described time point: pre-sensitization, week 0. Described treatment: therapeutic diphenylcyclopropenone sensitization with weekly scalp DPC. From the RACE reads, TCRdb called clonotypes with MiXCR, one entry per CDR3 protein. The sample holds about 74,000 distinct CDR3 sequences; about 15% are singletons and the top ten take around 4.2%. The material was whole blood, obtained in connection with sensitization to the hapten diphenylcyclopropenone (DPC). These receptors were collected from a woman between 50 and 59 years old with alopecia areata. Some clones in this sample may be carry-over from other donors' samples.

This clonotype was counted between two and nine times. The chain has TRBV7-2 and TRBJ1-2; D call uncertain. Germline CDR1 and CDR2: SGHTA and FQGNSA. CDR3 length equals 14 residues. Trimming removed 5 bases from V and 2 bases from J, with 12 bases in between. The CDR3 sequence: CASSPPQTNYGYTF. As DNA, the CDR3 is TGTGCCAGCAGCCCCCCCCAGACGAACTATGGCTACACCTTC. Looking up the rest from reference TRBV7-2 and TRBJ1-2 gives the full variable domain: GAGVSQSPSNKVTEKGKDVELRCDPISGHTALYWYRQSLGQGLEFLIYFQGNSAPDKSGLPSDRFSAERTGGSVSTLTIQRTQQEDSAVYLCASSPPQTNYGYTFGSGTRLTVV.

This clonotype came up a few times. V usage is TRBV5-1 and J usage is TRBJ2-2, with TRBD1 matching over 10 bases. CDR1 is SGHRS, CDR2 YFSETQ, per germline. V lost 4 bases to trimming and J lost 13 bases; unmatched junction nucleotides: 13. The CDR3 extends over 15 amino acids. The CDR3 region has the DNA TGCGCCAGCAGCGCGGGACAGGGGCGAGTTTTTTCGCTGTTTTTT. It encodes CASSAGQGRVFSLFF.

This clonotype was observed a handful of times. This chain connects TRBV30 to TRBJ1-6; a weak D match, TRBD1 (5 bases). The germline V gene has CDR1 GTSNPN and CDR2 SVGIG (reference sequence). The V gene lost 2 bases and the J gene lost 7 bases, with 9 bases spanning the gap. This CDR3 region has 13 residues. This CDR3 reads CAWSTRQNSPLHF. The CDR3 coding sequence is TGTGCCTGGAGTACCAGACAGAATTCACCCCTCCACTTT.

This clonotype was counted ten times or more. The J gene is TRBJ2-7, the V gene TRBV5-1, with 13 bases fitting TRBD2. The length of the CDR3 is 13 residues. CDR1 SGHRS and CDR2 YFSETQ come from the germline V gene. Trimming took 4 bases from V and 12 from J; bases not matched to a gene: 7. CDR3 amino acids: CASSPGLAGRVYF. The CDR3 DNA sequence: TGCGCCAGCAGCCCGGGACTAGCGGGAAGGGTGTACTTC.

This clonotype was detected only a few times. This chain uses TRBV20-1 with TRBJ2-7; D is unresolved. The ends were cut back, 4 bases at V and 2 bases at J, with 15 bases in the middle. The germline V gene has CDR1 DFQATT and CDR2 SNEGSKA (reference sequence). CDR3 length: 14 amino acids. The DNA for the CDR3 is TGCAGTGCTAACGGTTTCCTCAACGCCTACGAGCAGTACTTC. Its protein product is CSANGFLNAYEQYF.

For the CDR3, the DNA is TGTGCCAGCAGTGCGGAGGCGACTAATGAAAAACTGTTTTTT. Translation: CASSAEATNEKLFF. The chain recombines TRBV12-3 or TRBV12-4 with TRBJ1-4; D is unclear. Trimming removed 5 bases from V and 2 bases from J, with 9 bases in between. The CDR3 sequence is 14 residues long.

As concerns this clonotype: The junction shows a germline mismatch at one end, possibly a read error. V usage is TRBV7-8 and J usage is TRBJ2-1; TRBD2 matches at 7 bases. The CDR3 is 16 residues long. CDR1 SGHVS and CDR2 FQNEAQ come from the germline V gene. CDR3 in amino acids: CASSLRGGSFDNEQSF. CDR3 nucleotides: TGTGCCAGCAGCTTACGGGGCGGGAGCTTCGACAATGAGCAGTCCTTC.

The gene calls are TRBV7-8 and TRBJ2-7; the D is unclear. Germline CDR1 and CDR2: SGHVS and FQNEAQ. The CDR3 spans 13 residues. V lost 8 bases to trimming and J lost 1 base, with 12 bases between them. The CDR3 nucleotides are TGTGCCAGCTTCGGCGCGCCGTCCTACGAGCAGTACTTC. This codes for CASFGAPSYEQYF.

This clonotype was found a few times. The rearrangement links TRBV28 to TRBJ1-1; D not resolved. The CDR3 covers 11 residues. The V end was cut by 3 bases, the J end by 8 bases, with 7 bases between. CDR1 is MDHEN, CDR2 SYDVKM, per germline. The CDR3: CASSLLGEAFF. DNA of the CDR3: TGTGCCAGCAGTTTGTTGGGCGAAGCTTTCTTT.

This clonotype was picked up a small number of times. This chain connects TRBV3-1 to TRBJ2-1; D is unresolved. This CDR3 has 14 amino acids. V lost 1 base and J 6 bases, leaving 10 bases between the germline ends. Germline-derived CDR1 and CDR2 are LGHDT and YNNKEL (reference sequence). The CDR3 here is CASSQVRGINEQFF. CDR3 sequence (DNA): TGTGCCAGCAGCCAAGTCCGTGGAATCAATGAGCAGTTCTTC.

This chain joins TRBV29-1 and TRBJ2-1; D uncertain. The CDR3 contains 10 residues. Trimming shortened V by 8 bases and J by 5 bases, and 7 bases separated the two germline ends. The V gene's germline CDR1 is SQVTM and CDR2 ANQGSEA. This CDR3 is CSSRNNEQFF. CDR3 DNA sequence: TGCAGCTCCAGGAACAATGAGCAGTTCTTC.

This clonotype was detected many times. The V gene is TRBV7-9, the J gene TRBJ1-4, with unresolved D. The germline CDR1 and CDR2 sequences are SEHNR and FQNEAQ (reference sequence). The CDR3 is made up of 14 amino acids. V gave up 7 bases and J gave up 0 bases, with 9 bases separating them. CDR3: CASIPSSTNEKLFF. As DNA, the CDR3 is TGTGCCAGCATTCCCTCCTCAACTAATGAAAAACTGTTTTTT.

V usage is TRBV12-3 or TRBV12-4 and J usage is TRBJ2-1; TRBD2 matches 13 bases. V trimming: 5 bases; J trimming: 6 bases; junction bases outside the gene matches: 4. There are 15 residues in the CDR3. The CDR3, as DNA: TGTGCCAGCAGTCCGGGACTAGCGGGATTCAATGAGCAGTTCTTC. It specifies CASSPGLAGFNEQFF.

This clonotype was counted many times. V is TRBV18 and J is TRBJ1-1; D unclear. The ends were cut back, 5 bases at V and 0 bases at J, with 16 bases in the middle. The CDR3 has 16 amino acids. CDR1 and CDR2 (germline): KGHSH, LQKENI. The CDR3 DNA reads TGTGCCAGCTCATCAACCAGTACAGAAATGAACACTGAAGCTTTCTTT. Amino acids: CASSSTSTEMNTEAFF.

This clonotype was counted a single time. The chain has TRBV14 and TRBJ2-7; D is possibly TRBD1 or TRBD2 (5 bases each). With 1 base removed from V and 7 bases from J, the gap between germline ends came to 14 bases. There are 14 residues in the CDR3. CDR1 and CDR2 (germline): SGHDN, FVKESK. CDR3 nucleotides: TGTGCCAGCAGCCAAGGGGACCGACTCTGGGAGCAGTACTTC. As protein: CASSQGDRLWEQYF.

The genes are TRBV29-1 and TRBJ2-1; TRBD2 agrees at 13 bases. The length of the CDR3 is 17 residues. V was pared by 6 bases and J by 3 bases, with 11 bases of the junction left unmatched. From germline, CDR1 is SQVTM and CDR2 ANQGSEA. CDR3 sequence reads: CSVSRTRTSGSYNEQFF. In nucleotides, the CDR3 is TGCAGCGTCTCTCGGACTCGGACTAGCGGGAGCTACAATGAGCAGTTCTTC.

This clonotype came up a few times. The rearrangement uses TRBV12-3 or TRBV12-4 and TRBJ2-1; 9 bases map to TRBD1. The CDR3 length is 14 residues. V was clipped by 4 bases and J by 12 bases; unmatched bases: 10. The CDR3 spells CASSSRDREEWQFF. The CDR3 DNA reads TGTGCCAGCAGTTCCAGGGACAGGGAAGAATGGCAGTTCTTC.

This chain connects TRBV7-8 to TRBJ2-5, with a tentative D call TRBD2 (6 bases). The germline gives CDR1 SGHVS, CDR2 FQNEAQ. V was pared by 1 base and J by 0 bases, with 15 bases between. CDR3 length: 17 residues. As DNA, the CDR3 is TGTGCCAGCAGCTTAGGGCTACGGGGGACGTACCAAGAGACCCAGTACTTC. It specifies CASSLGLRGTYQETQYF.